This T cell receptor beta chain was captured in a study of blood T cell repertoires in COVID-19. Study in general: The United States, Italy and Spain supplied acute and convalescent COVID-19 samples.

Libraries were prepared by immunoSEQ multiplex PCR; TCRdb keeps only in-frame clonotypes and omits some of them. The sample contains 250,000 to 350,000 clones, 85% of which appear only once. This TCR came from a woman aged 50 to 65 with active or convalescent COVID-19. Sequenced material: peripheral blood.

CDR3: CASSSGQGRNSPLHF. In DNA, the CDR3 is TGTGCCAGCAGCTCCGGACAGGGTAGAAATTCACCCCTCCACTTT. The chain is built from TRBV7-3 and TRBJ1-6; 8 nucleotides match TRBD1. CDR1 is SGHTA and CDR2 is FQGTGA in the germline V gene. This CDR3 contains 15 residues. J lost 7 bases, V lost 4 bases, and 6 bases had no gene match.